The subject of this entry is one T cell receptor (beta chain). These data originate in a study of blood T cell repertoires in COVID-19. Study at large: In each case, the material was cDNA or gDNA derived from T cells, B-cell-depleted T cells, or PBMCs.

Generated by immunoSEQ multiplex PCR, the TCRdb table keeps only in-frame clones and is missing some. Among fewer than 300,000 clones listed, more than 75% were seen once. Participants were placed into cohorts based on the clinical history they reported. V gave up 3 bases and J gave up 4 bases, with 9 bases separating them. Germline lookup yields CDR1 SGHNT and CDR2 YYREEE (reference sequence). This CDR3 has 13 amino acids. The genes are TRBV5-4 and TRBJ2-3, with a tentative D call TRBD2 (5 bases). What was sequenced was PBMCs or T cells enriched from blood (not recorded which). This receptor was taken from a woman aged 40 to 49 with acute COVID-19. The CDR3 coding sequence is TGTGCCAGCAGCTCTCCCGGGGCAGATACGCAGTATTTT. It translates to CASSSPGADTQYF.